This TCR beta chain was sequenced for a study of T cell repertoires in cytomegalovirus infection. Study summary: CMV infection plus the matching HLA type was flagged by public TCR beta signatures.

Study-level points and caveats: The ex vivo response showed dominance by HLA-C-restricted CMV-specific TCR beta clonotypes. Summed frequency of public TCR beta families distinguished CMV carriers with the relevant HLA.

This clonotype was seen a handful of times. The antigen is unknown. TCRdb re-derived calls from the reads in MiXCR, one entry per CDR3 protein. The table includes about 310,000 distinct CDR3 sequences, 25% detected once. Germline CDR1 is GTSNPN and CDR2 is SVGIG (reference sequence). The CDR3 has 12 residues. Deletions cut 1 base from V and 7 bases from J, with 10 bases between. V usage is TRBV30 and J usage is TRBJ1-2; D remains ambiguous. The sequences come from cultured PBMCs, collected from culture after CMV antigen stimulation. The TCR originated in a human donor in good health (CMV status not recorded). Some clones in this sample may be carry-over from other donors' samples. CDR3: CAWSDEGGGYTF. The CDR3 DNA follows: TGTGCCTGGAGTGACGAAGGAGGTGGCTACACCTTC.